One and the same sample provided the 19 T cell receptor beta chains below, sequenced in a study of shared clonotypes between healthy human individuals. The table came from immunoSEQ multiplex PCR; TCRdb's copy has only in-frame clones and leaves some out. The repertoire includes more than 2,000,000 clones, 93% of them detected once, and 0.39% sits in the top ten. Sequencing was performed on naive CD4+ T cells from PBMCs. This sample's subset: CD45RA+ positively selected. The source of these receptors is a man younger than 35 in good health. Some clones in this sample may be carry-over from other donors' samples.

This sequence joins TRBV5-1 and TRBJ1-1; 8 bases match TRBD1. V trimming: 4 bases; J trimming: 5 bases; junction bases outside the gene matches: 7. The CDR3 totals 14 residues. CDR1 is SGHRS, CDR2 YFSETQ, per germline. In DNA form, the CDR3 reads TGCGCCAGCAGCCCGCAGGGGGCGCAAACTGAAGCTTTCTTT. It translates to CASSPQGAQTEAFF.

This chain links TRBV7-9 with TRBJ1-2, with a possible D match to TRBD1 (5 bases). Germline V CDR1 and CDR2: SEHNR, FQNEAQ (reference sequence). V shed 5 bases and J shed 4 bases, with 20 bases lying between them. The CDR3 has 16 amino acids. Here the CDR3 DNA reads TGTGCCAGCAGCCGGATGATAGGGGTGACGGGCTATGGCTACACCTTC. Translation: CASSRMIGVTGYGYTF. The whole variable domain, remainder taken from reference TRBV7-9 and TRBJ1-2, is DTGVSQNPRHKITKRGQNVTFRCDPISEHNRLYWYRQTLGQGPEFLTYFQNEAQLEKSRLLSDRFSAERPKGSFSTLEIQRTEQGDSAMYLCASSRMIGVTGYGYTFGSGTRLTVV.

This chain joins TRBV5-1 and TRBJ1-4; 10 bases are shared with TRBD1. The CDR3 contains 15 residues. Losses at the gene ends were 4 bases for V and 5 bases for J; bases not matched to a gene: 5. CDR1 SGHRS and CDR2 YFSETQ come from the germline V gene. CDR3: CASSTGQGGNEKLFF. CDR3 nucleotide sequence: TGCGCCAGCAGCACTGGACAGGGGGGAAATGAAAAACTGTTTTTT.

The chain joins TRBV4-1 to TRBJ2-7; no reliable D call. Germline loops: CDR1 MGHRA, CDR2 YSYEKL. Between the trimmed V and J ends, which lost 4 bases and 1 base, there was a span of 8 bases. The length of the CDR3 is 13 residues. This chain's CDR3 is CASSLDISYEQYF. Written as DNA, the CDR3 is TGCGCCAGCAGCCTAGACATATCCTACGAGCAGTACTTC.

The rearrangement uses TRBV4-3 and TRBJ1-6; D unresolved. With 2 bases removed from V and 5 bases from J, the gap between germline ends came to 19 bases. The CDR3 is 18 amino acids. Germline CDR1 and CDR2: LGHNA and YSLEER. CDR3 nucleotides: TGCGCCAGCAGCCAATCGATCCGCCAGGCGGCCAATAATTCACCCCTCCACTTT. Encoded protein: CASSQSIRQAANNSPLHF.

The chain is built from TRBV6-5 and TRBJ1-2, with 12 positions matching TRBD1. With V trimmed by 6 bases and J by 8 bases, 10 bases remained unmatched. In germline, CDR1 is MNHEY, CDR2 SVGAGI. This CDR3 is built from 15 residues. CDR3 region: CASSPGGQGARGYTF. For the CDR3, the DNA is TGTGCCAGCAGCCCAGGGGGACAGGGGGCGAGGGGCTACACCTTC.

The chain is built from TRBV11-3 and TRBJ2-1; D may correspond to TRBD1 or TRBD2 (5 bases each). The V end lost 4 bases, the J end lost 14 bases, and 15 bases lay between the germline ends. Per the germline V gene, CDR1 is SGHNT and CDR2 is YENEEA. The CDR3 length is 12 residues. In DNA, the CDR3 is TGTGCCAGCAGCTCAGGGCGGGCCTATAAGTTCTTC. This translates into CASSSGRAYKFF.

As for this clone: This sample includes further DNA sequences coding for the same CDR3. The V call is TRBV5-4, the J call TRBJ2-5, with D maybe TRBD1 (6 bases). V was clipped by 0 bases and J by 4 bases, with 7 bases between them. The CDR3 contains 13 residues. Germline V CDR1 and CDR2: SGHNT, YYREEE (reference sequence). CDR3 loop: CASSLAGVETQYF. As DNA, the CDR3 is TGTGCCAGCAGCTTGGCAGGGGTAGAGACCCAGTACTTC. The whole variable domain, filled in from reference TRBV5-4 and TRBJ2-5, reads ETGVTQSPTHLIKTRGQQVTLRCSSQSGHNTVSWYQQALGQGPQFIFQYYREEENGRGNFPPRFSGLQFPNYSSELNVNALELDDSALYLCASSLAGVETQYFGPGTRLLVL.

For the CDR3, the DNA is TGTGCCAGCAGCCTCAGGACAGGAACAGATACGCAGTATTTT. It encodes CASSLRTGTDTQYF. This chain connects TRBV5-6 to TRBJ2-3; TRBD1 agrees at 7 bases. Germline CDR1 reads SGHDT; CDR2 reads YYEEEE. The CDR3 contains 14 residues. V shed 4 bases and J 3 bases; nucleotides not matched to a gene: 5.

Concerning this clone itself: Additional DNA sequences in this sample encode the identical CDR3. V gene TRBV7-3 combines with J gene TRBJ2-1, with D perhaps matching TRBD2 (5 bases). With 4 bases removed from V and 3 bases from J, the gap between germline ends came to 7 bases. This CDR3 spans 13 amino acids. Germline loops: CDR1 SGHTA, CDR2 FQGTGA. In DNA form, the CDR3 reads TGTGCCAGCAGCTCGGGGTACTACAATGAGCAGTTCTTC. Translation: CASSSGYYNEQFF. The full variable domain, rest sourced from reference TRBV7-3 and TRBJ2-1, is GAGVSQTPSNKVTEKGKYVELRCDPISGHTALYWYRQSLGQGPEFLIYFQGTGAADDSGLPNDRFFAVRPEGSVSTLKIQRTERGDSAVYLCASSSGYYNEQFFGPGTRLTVL.

This rearrangement joins TRBV2 to TRBJ2-5; no definite D call. The CDR3 covers 11 residues. Trimming left V 6 bases short and J 1 base short, with 3 bases between. The germline V gene encodes CDR1 SNHLY and CDR2 FYNNEI. CDR3 DNA sequence: TGTGCCAGCAGGGTCCAAGAGACCCAGTACTTC. It is translated as CASRVQETQYF.

As to this clone: The sample contains more than one DNA sequence encoding this CDR3. The chain is built from TRBV28 and TRBJ1-5, with D possibly TRBD1 on 5 matching bases. The CDR3 totals 15 residues. Germline V gives CDR1 MDHEN, CDR2 SYDVKM. Trimming removed 4 bases from V and 6 bases from J, with 16 bases in between. The CDR3 DNA follows: TGTGCCAGCAGTTCAGGGCAGGCGAGGGGTCAGCCCCAGCATTTT. Its protein product is CASSSGQARGQPQHF.

This clone is a singleton in its sample. This chain links TRBV4-1 with TRBJ2-1; D gene ambiguous. CDR1 and CDR2 (germline): MGHRA, YSYEKL. CDR3 length: 14 amino acids. V lost 4 bases, J lost 6 bases, and 13 bases lay in between. CDR3 region: CASSPGDGRNEQFF. CDR3 nucleotide sequence: TGCGCCAGCAGCCCCGGAGATGGTCGCAATGAGCAGTTCTTC.

The rearrangement uses TRBV10-3 and TRBJ1-4; D is unresolved. This CDR3 has 11 amino acids. The V gene lost 3 bases and the J gene lost 6 bases, with 2 bases spanning the gap. From germline, CDR1 is ENHRY and CDR2 SYGVKD. The CDR3 is CAISEYEKLFF. CDR3 coding DNA: TGTGCCATCAGTGAATATGAAAAACTGTTTTTT.

The chain has TRBV7-6 and TRBJ2-3, with 7 bases matching TRBD1. Germline CDR1 is SGHVS and CDR2 is FNYEAQ. Trimming took 4 bases from V and 2 from J; bases not matched to a gene: 9. The CDR3 has 16 residues. The CDR3 is CASSSIRGQLTDTQYF. The CDR3 coding sequence is TGTGCCAGCAGCTCAATACGGGGACAGCTCACAGATACGCAGTATTTT.

The chain joins TRBV7-9 to TRBJ2-7; D is perhaps TRBD2 (6 bases). Trimming pared 4 bases from V and 4 bases from J, leaving 14 bases between. Germline lookup yields CDR1 SEHNR and CDR2 FQNEAQ (reference sequence). The CDR3 contains 14 residues. The CDR3 reads CASSYRAGRYEQYF. DNA for the CDR3: TGTGCCAGCAGCTACCGGGCGGGACGGTACGAGCAGTACTTC.

The V gene is TRBV7-6, the J gene TRBJ2-5; D uncertain. The length of the CDR3 is 13 residues. Between the trimmed V and J ends, which lost 3 bases and 4 bases, there was a span of 9 bases. CDR1 and CDR2 from the germline V gene are SGHVS and FNYEAQ. CDR3 region: CASSFGSRETQYF. The CDR3 nucleotides read TGTGCCAGCAGCTTCGGGTCGCGAGAGACCCAGTACTTC.

The V gene is TRBV5-1, the J gene TRBJ2-5; D is perhaps TRBD1 or TRBD2 (5 bases each). The V and J ends lost 2 bases and 0 bases respectively, with 20 bases between them. The CDR3 is 18 amino acids. CDR1 and CDR2 (germline): SGHRS, YFSETQ. CDR3 nucleotide sequence: TGCGCCAGCAGCTTCTTAGGGGTAGGGAGCTCGTACCAAGAGACCCAGTACTTC. Its translation is CASSFLGVGSSYQETQYF.

This chain connects TRBV4-1 to TRBJ2-3; 7 nucleotides agree with TRBD2. Trimming cost V 2 bases and J 4 bases; bases outside gene matches: 9. Germline CDR1 reads MGHRA; CDR2 reads YSYEKL. The CDR3 has 16 amino acids. The CDR3 bases are TGCGCCAGCAGCCAACGCGGACTAGAAGATGCAGATACGCAGTATTTT. The encoded protein is CASSQRGLEDADTQYF.